The TCR beta chain described here comes from a study of T cells in Graves' hyperthyroidism and ophthalmopathy. Study context: Peripheral blood was drawn at first diagnosis, prior to all treatment.

This clonotype was observed at least ten times. From under 12 ml of fresh peripheral blood, PBMCs were isolated. The investigators amplified TCR beta CDR3 regions from RNA transcripts. The HTBI primer set served for first-round RT-PCR of the TCR CDR3. TCRdb re-analysed the multiplex PCR reads in MiXCR, keeping a single row per CDR3 protein. Here the sample spans nearly 750,000 distinct CDR3 sequences, 30% to 40% being singletons. The length of the CDR3 is 13 residues. Trimming left V 6 bases short and J 0 bases short, with 10 bases between. CDR1 and CDR2 from the germline V gene are SGHDT and YYEEEE. The genes are TRBV5-6 and TRBJ2-7; D gene uncertain. The sequence came from a woman between 40 and 50 years old with Graves' hyperthyroidism. Sequenced: blood. The CDR3 DNA sequence: TGTGCCAGCACCTCGAGTAGCTCCTACGAGCAGTACTTC. Translating it yields CASTSSSSYEQYF.